This T cell receptor beta chain stems from a study of T cells in Graves' hyperthyroidism and ophthalmopathy. Study-wide findings and caveats: Blood also showed most of the thyroid clonotypes that were expanded above 0.001. Classification by a 13 V-J model distinguished ophthalmopathy from stable hyperthyroidism.

This clonotype was seen only a few times. The antigen is undetermined. The germline V and J ends were trimmed by 6 bases and 4 bases, with 21 bases remaining between them. The CDR3 totals 16 residues. CDR1 and CDR2 from the germline V gene are SGHVS and FQNEAQ. Uncontrolled infection, other autoimmune disease, pregnancy or lactation led to exclusion. RNA transcripts were the template for amplifying TCR beta CDR3 regions. Carried out on the TCR CDR3, a first-round RT-PCR used the HTBI primer set. TCRdb independently ran MiXCR on the multiplex PCR reads; one entry per CDR3 protein. The repertoire consists of about 400,000 distinct CDR3 sequences, with 15% to 19% occurring once and the leading ten covering around an eighth.

Material: blood. The origin of this receptor is a woman aged 18-29 years with Graves' hyperthyroidism. The chain recombines TRBV7-8 with TRBJ1-1; a possible D gene is TRBD1 (5 bases). The CDR3 DNA reads TGTGCCAGCAGACGGACCCCATCGGGGGGTAGCACTGAAGCTTTCTTT. Residues: CASRRTPSGGSTEAFF. Complete variable domain (other parts from reference TRBV7-8 and TRBJ1-1): GAGVSQSPRYKVAKRGQDVALRCDPISGHVSLFWYQQALGQGPEFLTYFQNEAQLDKSGLPSDRFFAERPEGSVSTLKIQRTQQEDSAVYLCASRRTPSGGSTEAFFGQGTRLTVV.